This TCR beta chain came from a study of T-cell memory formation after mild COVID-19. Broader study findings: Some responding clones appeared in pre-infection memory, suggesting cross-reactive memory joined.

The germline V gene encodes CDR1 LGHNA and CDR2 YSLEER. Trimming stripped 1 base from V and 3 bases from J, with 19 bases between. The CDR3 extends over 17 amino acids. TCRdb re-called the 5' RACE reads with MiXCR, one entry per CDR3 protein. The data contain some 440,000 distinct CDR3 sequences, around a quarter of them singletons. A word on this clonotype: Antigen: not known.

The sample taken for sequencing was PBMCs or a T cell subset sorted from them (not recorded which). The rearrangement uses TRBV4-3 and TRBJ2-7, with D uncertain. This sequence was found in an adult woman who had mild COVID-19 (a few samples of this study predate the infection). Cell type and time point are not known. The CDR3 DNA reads TGCGCCAGCAGCCAAGTCCTGAGGATAGCTGGTCGCTACGAGCAGTACTTC. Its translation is CASSQVLRIAGRYEQYF.